The 18 T cell receptor beta chains below were found in one sample sequenced in a study of blood T cell repertoires in COVID-19 (dated by TCRdb to about 2020). Library creation used the immunoSEQ multiplex PCR assay. TCRdb mirrors the immuneACCESS table, restricted to in-frame sequences. Some clones are absent from its copies; in checked studies, under half trace to an unresolved V gene, and the reason for the others is unknown. The table for this sample lists just under 350,000 clones; 88% of them were counted only once. Around 6.6% of the sample is taken by the ten largest. The sequencing input was peripheral blood. Receptors originate from a woman between 65 and 79 years old with COVID-19, enrolled during active disease.

As for this clone: This same CDR3 is encoded by further DNA sequences in the sample. V gene TRBV5-1 combines with J gene TRBJ2-1; TRBD2 aligns across 10 bases. CDR1 and CDR2 (germline): SGHRS, YFSETQ. The V gene end was trimmed by 2 bases and the J gene end by 7 bases; junction bases not matched to a gene: 3. This CDR3 spans 14 amino acids. This CDR3 is CASSLAGGRNEQFF. CDR3 sequence (DNA): TGCGCCAGCAGCTTAGCGGGGGGGCGAAATGAGCAGTTCTTC.

The chain carries TRBV6-2 or TRBV6-3 and TRBJ2-1, with 7 bases identical to TRBD2. V was clipped by 5 bases and J by 6 bases; unmatched bases: 13. Germline CDR1 reads MNHEY; CDR2 reads SVGEGT. This CDR3 comprises 16 residues. The CDR3 DNA sequence: TGTGCCAGCAGTACCCGCCGGGACTACCCCTTCAATGAGCAGTTCTTC. This translates into CASSTRRDYPFNEQFF.

The count of this clone is one. The chain employs TRBV6-2 or TRBV6-3 and TRBJ1-1, with D perhaps matching TRBD1 (6 bases). Germline-derived CDR1 and CDR2 are MNHEY and SVGEGT. The CDR3 consists of 14 residues. The V end lost 3 bases, the J end lost 10 bases, and 18 bases lay between the germline ends. DNA for the CDR3: TGTGCCAGCAGTTATCCGGGAGGGGGAGAAAGAGCTTTCTTT. It specifies CASSYPGGGERAFF.

V usage is TRBV2 and J usage is TRBJ1-1; 7 bases fit TRBD1. Per germline, CDR1 SNHLY and CDR2 FYNNEI. The CDR3 contains 13 residues. V lost 7 bases to trimming and J lost 5 bases; unmatched junction nucleotides: 7. The CDR3 sequence is CASKLTGETEAFF. The CDR3 region has the DNA TGTGCCAGCAAACTAACAGGGGAGACTGAAGCTTTCTTT.

The chain carries TRBV9 and TRBJ2-2; the D is unclear. Looked up from germline, CDR1 is SGDLS and CDR2 is YYNGEE. V was pared by 4 bases and J by 7 bases, with 11 bases between. The length of the CDR3 is 13 residues. In DNA, the CDR3 is TGTGCCAGCAGCCCGGTGCTGATCGGGGAGCTGTTTTTT. It codes for CASSPVLIGELFF.

The chain uses TRBV6-5 and TRBJ2-1; D may be TRBD2 (6 bases). CDR3 length: 14 residues. V was cut by 3 bases and J by 6 bases, with 12 bases left in between. The germline V gene encodes CDR1 MNHEY and CDR2 SVGAGI. CDR3 amino acids: CASSYAGTPNEQFF. The CDR3 DNA reads as TGTGCCAGCAGTTATGCCGGGACTCCCAATGAGCAGTTCTTC.

This rearrangement joins TRBV10-3 to TRBJ1-1; the match to TRBD1 covers 7 bases. V dropped 7 bases and J dropped 4; count of bases not matched to a gene: 9. Germline CDR1 and CDR2: ENHRY and SYGVKD. This CDR3 contains 14 residues. The CDR3 loop reads CAITDGQATTEAFF. In nucleotides, the CDR3 is TGTGCCATCACCGACGGACAGGCGACCACTGAAGCTTTCTTT.

The chain couples TRBV18 to TRBJ2-5; TRBD1 is a possible D gene (5 bases). V lost 4 bases, J lost 4 bases, and 16 bases lay in between. The germline V gene encodes CDR1 KGHSH and CDR2 LQKENI. The CDR3 is 15 residues long. The CDR3 DNA follows: TGTGCCAGCTCACGGGTGCAGGGTGATGGAGAGACCCAGTACTTC. Protein sequence: CASSRVQGDGETQYF.

This chain joins TRBV7-9 and TRBJ2-5; D is perhaps TRBD2 (5 bases). The CDR3 has 15 residues. Germline CDR1 SEHNR, CDR2 FQNEAQ (reference sequence). Trimming stripped 7 bases from V and 2 bases from J, with 17 bases between. The CDR3 loop reads CASNPSGMGQETQYF. DNA of the CDR3: TGTGCCAGCAACCCGTCGGGGATGGGGCAAGAGACCCAGTACTTC.

CDR3: CASSYGGGTNYGYTF. CDR3 sequence (DNA): TGTGCCAGCAGTTATGGAGGGGGCACGAACTATGGCTACACCTTC. The V gene is TRBV6-6, the J gene TRBJ1-2, with 7 bases matching TRBD1. V shed 3 bases and J 2 bases; nucleotides not matched to a gene: 6. Germline CDR1 reads MNHNY; CDR2 reads SVGAGI (reference sequence). The length of the CDR3 is 15 residues.

The J gene is TRBJ2-3, the V gene TRBV5-4; possibly TRBD1 for D (5 bases). Trimming left V 0 bases short and J 6 bases short, with 11 bases between. Germline-derived CDR1 and CDR2 are SGHNT and YYREEE (reference sequence). The CDR3 loop spans 14 amino acids. CDR3 sequence (DNA): TGTGCCAGCAGCTTGGGCAGGGAAGCGGATACGCAGTATTTT. Amino acids: CASSLGREADTQYF.

This clone has a single count. The chain uses TRBV2 and TRBJ2-2; a weak D match, TRBD2 (5 bases). Trimming cost V 5 bases and J 0 bases, with 7 bases left between them. The CDR3 is 14 residues long. Germline V gene sequence: CDR1 SNHLY, CDR2 FYNNEI. The CDR3 bases are TGTGCCAGCAGTTTGGACTCGAACACCGGGGAGCTGTTTTTT. Encoded protein: CASSLDSNTGELFF.

The V and J genes are TRBV7-2 and TRBJ1-2; TRBD1 matches at 9 bases. J lost 4 bases, V lost 4 bases, and 4 bases had no gene match. From germline, CDR1 is SGHTA and CDR2 FQGNSA. This CDR3 is 14 amino acids long. The CDR3 protein is CASSWTGDSYGYTF. The CDR3 bases are TGTGCCAGCAGCTGGACAGGGGATTCCTATGGCTACACCTTC.

The chain recombines TRBV19 with TRBJ1-1; TRBD1 matches 9 bases. Trimming at V came to 7 bases and at J to 5 bases, leaving 14 bases not matched to a gene. This CDR3 is 16 amino acids long. The V gene's germline CDR1 is LNHDA and CDR2 SQIVND (reference sequence). CDR3 region: CASTKQGAPEGTEAFF. Here the CDR3 DNA reads TGTGCCAGTACCAAACAGGGGGCCCCGGAAGGAACTGAAGCTTTCTTT.

The genes are TRBV12-3 or TRBV12-4 and TRBJ1-2; 7 positions match TRBD1. The ends lost 10 bases at V and 8 bases at J; junction bases unmatched: 13. The CDR3 length is 13 residues. CDR3 coding DNA: TGTGCCACCTCAGTTCAGGGGGTGTACGGCTACACCTTC. Translation: CATSVQGVYGYTF.

This chain uses TRBV27 with TRBJ1-6; D gene uncertain. The CDR3 totals 15 residues. Germline lookup yields CDR1 MNHEY and CDR2 SMNVEV (reference sequence). Trimming stripped 8 bases from V and 7 bases from J, with 18 bases between. The CDR3 DNA is TGTGCCAGCCTCAACTATAGGGAGGCGAATTCACCCCTCCACTTT. Its translation: CASLNYREANSPLHF.

The rearrangement links TRBV5-1 to TRBJ2-7; TRBD1 might be the D (6 bases). This CDR3 is 16 amino acids long. V lost 2 bases to trimming and J lost 0 bases, with 15 bases between them. The V gene's germline CDR1 is SGHRS and CDR2 YFSETQ. DNA for the CDR3: TGCGCCAGCAGCTTAAATTTGCGGACAGCCTCCTACGAGCAGTACTTC. This sequence encodes CASSLNLRTASYEQYF.

The chain joins TRBV19 to TRBJ2-3; 11 nucleotides line up with TRBD2. The length of the CDR3 is 13 residues. The ends lost 9 bases at V and 4 bases at J; junction bases unmatched: 3. Germline values: CDR1 LNHDA, CDR2 SQIVND (reference sequence). The CDR3 here is CASFSGGADTQYF. The CDR3 DNA reads as TGTGCCAGCTTTAGCGGGGGGGCAGATACGCAGTATTTT.